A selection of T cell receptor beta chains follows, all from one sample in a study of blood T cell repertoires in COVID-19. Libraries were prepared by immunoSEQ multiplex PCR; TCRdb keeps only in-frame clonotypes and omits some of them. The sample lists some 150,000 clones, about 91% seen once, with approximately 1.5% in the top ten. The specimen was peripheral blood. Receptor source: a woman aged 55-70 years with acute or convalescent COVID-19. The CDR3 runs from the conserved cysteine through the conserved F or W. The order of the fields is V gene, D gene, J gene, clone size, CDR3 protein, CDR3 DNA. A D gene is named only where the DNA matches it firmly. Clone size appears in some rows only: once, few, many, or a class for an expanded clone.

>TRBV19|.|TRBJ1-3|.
CASSTTFGGLSGNTIYF
TGTGCCAGTAGTACGACATTCGGAGGCCTCTCTGGAAACACCATATATTTT
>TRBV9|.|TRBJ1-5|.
CASSSTYEQPQHF
TGTGCCAGCAGCTCGACTTATGAACAGCCCCAGCATTTT
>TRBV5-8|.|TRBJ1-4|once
CASSNRLANEKLFF
TGTGCCAGCAGCAACAGGCTGGCTAATGAAAAACTGTTTTTT
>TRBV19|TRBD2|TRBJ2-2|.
CASSTLLAGGPNTGELFF
TGTGCCAGTAGTACCCTCCTAGCGGGGGGGCCAAACACCGGGGAGCTGTTTTTT
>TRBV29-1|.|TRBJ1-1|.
CSVGVKEGVAEAFF
TGCAGCGTTGGGGTTAAGGAAGGGGTGGCTGAAGCTTTCTTT
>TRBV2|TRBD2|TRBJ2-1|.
CASTLAGFFEQFF
TGTGCCAGCACGCTAGCGGGGTTTTTTGAGCAGTTCTTC
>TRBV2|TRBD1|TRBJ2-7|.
CASTAGTGIYEQYF
TGTGCCAGCACCGCCGGGACAGGGATCTACGAGCAGTACTTC
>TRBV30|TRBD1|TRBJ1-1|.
CAWSPTRGPITEAFF
TGTGCCTGGAGCCCTACGAGGGGGCCGATCACTGAAGCTTTCTTT
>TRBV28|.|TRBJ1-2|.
CASSPMGHTNYGYTF
TGTGCCAGCAGTCCGATGGGACATACTAACTATGGCTACACCTTC
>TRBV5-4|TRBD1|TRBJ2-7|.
CASSYRTGEPYEQYF
TGTGCCAGCAGCTATAGGACAGGGGAGCCCTACGAGCAGTACTTC
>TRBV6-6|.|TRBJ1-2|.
CASSNSYGYTF
TGTGCCAGCAGTAACAGCTATGGCTACACCTTC
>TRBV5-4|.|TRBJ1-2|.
CASSLATVTNYGYTF
TGTGCCAGCAGCTTGGCTACAGTTACTAACTATGGCTACACCTTC
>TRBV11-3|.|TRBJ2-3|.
CASSLGLASDTQYF
TGTGCCAGCAGCCTCGGACTGGCGTCAGATACGCAGTATTTT
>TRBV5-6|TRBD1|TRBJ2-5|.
CASSSQGYQETQYF
TGTGCCAGCAGCTCACAGGGGTACCAAGAGACCCAGTACTTC
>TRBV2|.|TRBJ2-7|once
CASSGEGDPTYEQYF
TGTGCCAGCAGTGGGGAGGGGGACCCTACCTACGAGCAGTACTTC
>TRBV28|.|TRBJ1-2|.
CASSWGTGSYGYTF
TGTGCCAGCAGTTGGGGAACAGGGTCCTATGGCTACACCTTC
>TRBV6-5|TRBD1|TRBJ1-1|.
CASGTGETEAFF
TGTGCCAGCGGGACAGGGGAGACTGAAGCTTTCTTT
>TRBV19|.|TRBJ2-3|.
CASRGLDTQYF
TGTGCCAGTAGGGGCTTAGATACGCAGTATTTT
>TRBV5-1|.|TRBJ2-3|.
CASSLYRAGGLDTQYF
TGCGCCAGCAGCTTGTATAGAGCAGGAGGCTTGGATACGCAGTATTTT
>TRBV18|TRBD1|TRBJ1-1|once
CASSPRDRGNTEAFF
TGTGCCAGCTCACCGCGGGACAGAGGAAACACTGAAGCTTTCTTT
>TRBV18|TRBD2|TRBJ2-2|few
CASSGLGGTGELFF
TGTGCCAGCTCGGGACTAGGGGGCACCGGGGAGCTGTTTTTT
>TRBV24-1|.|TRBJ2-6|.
CATSDGTFTVGGANVLTF
TGTGCCACCAGTGACGGGACTTTCACCGTGGGAGGGGCCAACGTCCTGACTTTC
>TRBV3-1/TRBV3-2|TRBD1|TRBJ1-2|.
CASSPLDRVNRYGYTF
TGTGCCAGCAGCCCTCTAGACAGGGTAAATAGGTATGGCTACACCTTC
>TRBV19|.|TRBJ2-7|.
CASSIGRGGYEQYF
TGTGCCAGTAGTATTGGTAGGGGAGGCTACGAGCAGTACTTC
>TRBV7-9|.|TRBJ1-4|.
CASTEGQREKLFF
TGTGCCAGCACAGAGGGCCAAAGGGAAAAACTGTTTTTT
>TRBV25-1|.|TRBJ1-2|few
CASSKTGISYGYTF
TGTGCCAGCAGTAAAACAGGGATTTCCTATGGCTACACCTTC
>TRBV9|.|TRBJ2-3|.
CASSVGGGGFSTDTQYF
TGTGCCAGCAGCGTGGGTGGTGGCGGTTTTAGCACAGATACGCAGTATTTT
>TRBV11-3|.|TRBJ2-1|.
CASSQPQGQNNEQFF
TGTGCCAGCAGCCAACCCCAGGGGCAGAACAATGAGCAGTTCTTC
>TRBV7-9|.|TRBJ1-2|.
CASSSGFNYGYTF
TGTGCCAGCAGTTCAGGGTTTAACTATGGCTACACCTTC
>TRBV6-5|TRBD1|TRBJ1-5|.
CASSYSGQGADQPQHF
TGTGCCAGCAGTTACTCGGGACAGGGGGCAGATCAGCCCCAGCATTTT
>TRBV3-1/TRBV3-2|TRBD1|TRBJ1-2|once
CASSPNRGVYGYTF
TGTGCCAGCAGCCCCAACAGGGGGGTCTATGGCTACACCTTC
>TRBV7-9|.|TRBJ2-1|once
CASSAYPGSYNEQFF
TGTGCCAGCAGCGCCTACCCGGGGTCCTACAATGAGCAGTTCTTC
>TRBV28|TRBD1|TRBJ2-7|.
CASGTGTGIYEQYF
TGTGCCAGCGGAACCGGGACAGGGATCTACGAGCAGTACTTC
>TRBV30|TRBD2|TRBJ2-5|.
CAWSWSSGAQETQYF
TGTGCCTGGAGTTGGTCTAGCGGGGCCCAAGAGACCCAGTACTTC
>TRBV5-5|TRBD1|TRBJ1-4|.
CASIEGAANEKLFF
TGTGCCAGCATTGAGGGGGCGGCTAATGAAAAACTGTTTTTT
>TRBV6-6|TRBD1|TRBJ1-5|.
CASSTGQGNQPQHF
TGTGCCAGCAGCACGGGACAGGGGAATCAGCCCCAGCATTTT
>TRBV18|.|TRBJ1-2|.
CASSHGSGNGYTF
TGTGCCAGCTCCCACGGGTCAGGGAATGGCTACACCTTC
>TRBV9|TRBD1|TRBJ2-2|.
CASRASGQGNTGELFF
TGTGCCAGCAGGGCTTCGGGACAGGGCAACACCGGGGAGCTGTTTTTT
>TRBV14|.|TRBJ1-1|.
CASSQDAVRQGTWNTEAFF
TGTGCCAGCAGCCAAGACGCCGTAAGGCAGGGGACATGGAACACTGAAGCTTTCTTT
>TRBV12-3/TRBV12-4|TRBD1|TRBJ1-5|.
CASSSRDRGVHF
TGTGCCAGCAGTTCCCGGGACAGGGGTGTACATTTT
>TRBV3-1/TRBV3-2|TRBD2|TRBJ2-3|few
CASSLTSGGTDTQYF
TGTGCCAGCAGTCTAACGAGCGGGGGCACAGATACGCAGTATTTT
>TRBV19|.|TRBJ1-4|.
CASSPTGTPNEKLFF
TGTGCCAGTAGTCCTACAGGTACTCCTAATGAAAAACTGTTTTTT
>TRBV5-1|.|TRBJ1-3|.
CASSKDSPGNTIYF
TGCGCCAGCAGCAAGGACTCACCTGGAAACACCATATATTTT
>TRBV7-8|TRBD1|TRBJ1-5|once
CASSPPPGQSNQPQHF
TGTGCCAGCAGCCCCCCCCCGGGACAGAGCAATCAGCCCCAGCATTTT
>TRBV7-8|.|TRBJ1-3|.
CASSLQWTPSGNTIYF
TGTGCCAGCAGCTTGCAATGGACACCTTCTGGAAACACCATATATTTT
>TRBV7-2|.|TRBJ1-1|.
CASSLTAGYERFRNTEAFF
TGTGCCAGCAGCCTAACGGCAGGGTACGAGAGATTTCGAAACACTGAAGCTTTCTTT
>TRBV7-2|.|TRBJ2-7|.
CASRPALGGQYEQYF
TGTGCCAGCAGACCAGCCCTAGGCGGACAGTACGAGCAGTACTTC
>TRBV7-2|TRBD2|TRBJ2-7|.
CASSPGLVFYEQYF
TGTGCCAGCAGCCCCGGACTAGTTTTCTACGAGCAGTACTTC
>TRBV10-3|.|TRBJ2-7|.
CAISEVDYEQYF
TGTGCCATCAGTGAGGTAGATTACGAGCAGTACTTC
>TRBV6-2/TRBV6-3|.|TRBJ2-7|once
CASSFDRYEQYF
TGTGCCAGCAGTTTCGACAGGTACGAGCAGTACTTC
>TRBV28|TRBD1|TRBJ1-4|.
CASSQGQGAGEKLFF
TGTGCCAGCAGCCAGGGACAGGGGGCGGGAGAAAAACTGTTTTTT